The 24 T cell receptor beta chains in this list originate from one sample, sequenced in a study of T cells in Graves' hyperthyroidism and ophthalmopathy. Amplification targeted TCR beta CDR3 regions from RNA transcripts. Researchers ran a first-round RT-PCR on the TCR CDR3 using the HTBI primer set. TCRdb recomputed calls from the multiplex PCR reads with MiXCR, one row per CDR3 protein. Of approximately 610,000 distinct CDR3 sequences in the sample, 16% were seen once. The sample taken for sequencing was blood. The receptors here all came from a woman under 30 with Graves' hyperthyroidism.

This clonotype was counted a few times. The V and J genes are TRBV10-3 and TRBJ2-1; D is perhaps TRBD2 (6 bases). V lost 0 bases and J 8 bases, leaving 11 bases between the germline ends. Germline CDR1 is ENHRY and CDR2 is SYGVKD. The CDR3 covers 14 residues. CDR3 DNA sequence: TGTGCCATCAGTGAGTCGACTAGTTTCGATGAGCAGTTCTTC. It translates to CAISESTSFDEQFF.

V usage is TRBV7-8 and J usage is TRBJ2-2; D gene unclear. This CDR3 is 17 amino acids long. Trimming cost V 2 bases and J 0 bases, with 13 bases left between them. Germline assignment: CDR1 SGHVS and CDR2 FQNEAQ. Here the CDR3 reads CASSLTETRANTGELFF. CDR3 coding DNA: TGTGCCAGCAGCTTAACAGAAACCAGAGCGAACACCGGGGAGCTGTTTTTT.

This clonotype was observed a handful of times. This rearrangement joins TRBV7-9 to TRBJ2-2; D unresolved. Germline V gene sequence: CDR1 SEHNR, CDR2 FQNEAQ (reference sequence). This CDR3 has 14 residues. Trimming cost V 4 bases and J 4 bases, with 10 bases left between them. The CDR3 here is CASSYGRFTGELFF. CDR3 bases: TGTGCCAGCAGCTACGGACGGTTCACCGGGGAGCTGTTTTTT. Complete variable domain (other parts from reference TRBV7-9 and TRBJ2-2): DTGVSQNPRHKITKRGQNVTFRCDPISEHNRLYWYRQTLGQGPEFLTYFQNEAQLEKSRLLSDRFSAERPKGSFSTLEIQRTEQGDSAMYLCASSYGRFTGELFFGEGSRLTVL.

This clonotype was recorded at least ten times. The V call is TRBV7-9, the J call TRBJ2-5; D is perhaps TRBD1 or TRBD2 (6 bases each). Trimming removed 5 bases from V and 3 bases from J, with 19 bases in between. Germline values: CDR1 SEHNR, CDR2 FQNEAQ (reference sequence). The CDR3 is 16 amino acids. Written as DNA, the CDR3 is TGTGCCAGCAGCAACGCTAGGGGGGAAGGTGAAGAGACCCAGTACTTC. Translation gives CASSNARGEGEETQYF.

The chain has TRBV10-1 and TRBJ1-1; a weak D match, TRBD1 (5 bases). The CDR3 is 13 residues long. Germline V gene data show CDR1 as WNHNN and CDR2 as SYGVQD (reference sequence). V was shortened by 0 bases and J by 7 bases, with 9 bases between the two germline ends. The CDR3 DNA sequence: TGCGCCAGCAGTGAGTCGTGGGACCTTGAAGCTTTCTTT. It encodes CASSESWDLEAFF.

This clonotype has ten or more counts. V gene TRBV7-9 combines with J gene TRBJ2-1, with TRBD2 as a possible D gene (6 bases). Germline assignment: CDR1 SEHNR and CDR2 FQNEAQ (reference sequence). Trimming took off 1 base at V and 8 bases at J, with 6 bases between the two ends. The CDR3 has 12 amino acids. CDR3 in DNA: TGTGCCAGCAGCTTAGGGGGGGATGAGCAGTTCTTC. Translation gives CASSLGGDEQFF.

This clonotype has a count of ten or more. The chain is built from TRBV18 and TRBJ1-1; perhaps TRBD1 as D (6 bases). The V gene's germline CDR1 is KGHSH and CDR2 LQKENI. V was shortened by 1 base and J by 1 base, with 16 bases between the two germline ends. CDR3 size: 17 residues. The CDR3 spells CASSPLGGAGSNTEAFF. The CDR3 nucleotides read TGTGCCAGCTCACCACTCGGGGGCGCGGGGTCGAACACTGAAGCTTTCTTT.

This clonotype was found a few times. Since no conserved phenylalanine or tryptophan closes the CDR3, a read error is the likely cause. The chain employs TRBV5-5 and TRBJ1-6; a possible D gene is TRBD1 (6 bases). Germline assignment: CDR1 SGHKS and CDR2 YYEKEE (reference sequence). V was pared by 0 bases and J by 10 bases, with 14 bases between. This CDR3 region has 15 residues. The CDR3 DNA sequence: TGTGCCAGCAGCTTGGAGGGACACTCGACATCACCCCTCCACCTT. This codes for CASSLEGHSTSPLHL.

This clonotype came up a few times. The V gene is TRBV5-1, the J gene TRBJ2-3, with 8 bases identical to TRBD1. The CDR3 consists of 12 residues. CDR1 and CDR2 (germline): SGHRS, YFSETQ. Unmatched junction bases numbered 3, after V lost 3 bases and J lost 9 bases. CDR3 nucleotides: TGCGCCAGCAGCTGGGGACAGGACACGCAGTATTTT. Amino acids: CASSWGQDTQYF.

The sample holds many counts of this clonotype. This chain joins TRBV27 and TRBJ2-1; 12 nucleotides align to TRBD2. Germline V gene data show CDR1 as MNHEY and CDR2 as SMNVEV (reference sequence). The J segment lost 4 bases and the V segment lost 5 bases, leaving 6 bases of the junction unmatched. The CDR3 is 16 residues long. The CDR3 nucleotides read TGTGCCAGCAGTGAAACCGGGACTAGCGGGTACAATGAGCAGTTCTTC. This encodes CASSETGTSGYNEQFF.

Many counts were recorded for this clonotype. The genes are TRBV12-3 or TRBV12-4 and TRBJ2-4, with D hard to call. V was shortened by 6 bases and J by 1 base, with 13 bases between the two germline ends. The CDR3 is made up of 15 amino acids. CDR3 coding DNA: TGTGCCAGCAGCCCTTTAGGATTGGCCAAAAACATTCAGTACTTC. It yields the protein CASSPLGLAKNIQYF.

In this sample, this clonotype turned up a few times. This chain uses TRBV7-2 with TRBJ1-3; D is uncertain. Germline loops: CDR1 SGHTA, CDR2 FQGNSA. The V end lost 2 bases, the J end lost 0 bases, and 14 bases lay between the germline ends. This CDR3 is 17 amino acids long. This chain's CDR3 is CASSLIPRMISGNTIYF. The CDR3 DNA is TGTGCCAGCAGCTTAATTCCACGGATGATCTCTGGAAACACCATATATTTT.

This clonotype appeared a few times. The rearrangement joins TRBV11-2 to TRBJ2-1, with 8 positions matching TRBD1. CDR1 and CDR2 from the germline V gene are SGHAT and FQNNGV. CDR3 length: 15 amino acids. Trimming removed 4 bases from V and 8 bases from J; junction bases left unmatched: 10. The DNA of the CDR3 is TGTGCCAGCAGCTCCAGGGGGCGTTCCCCGCATGAGCAGTTCTTC. Its translation is CASSSRGRSPHEQFF.

Only a few counts were recorded for this clonotype. The V gene is TRBV25-1, the J gene TRBJ1-4; a possible D gene is TRBD1 (5 bases). Germline V gives CDR1 MGHDK, CDR2 SYGVNS. The CDR3 consists of 20 residues. The ends were cut back, 0 bases at V and 0 bases at J, with 20 bases in the middle. The CDR3 loop is CASSEYRDGPPFATNEKLFF. The CDR3 DNA reads as TGTGCCAGCAGTGAATATAGGGACGGACCCCCCTTTGCAACTAATGAAAAACTGTTTTTT.

This clonotype was observed a handful of times. V is TRBV2 and J is TRBJ2-7, with D maybe TRBD1 (5 bases). The CDR3 is 15 residues long. V gave up 5 bases and J gave up 0 bases, with 14 bases separating them. The germline gives CDR1 SNHLY, CDR2 FYNNEI. The CDR3 DNA reads as TGTGCCAGCAGTCGACTCGTGACAGTCTCCTACGAGCAGTACTTC. Amino acid sequence: CASSRLVTVSYEQYF.

This clonotype has at least ten counts. V usage is TRBV6-6 and J usage is TRBJ1-2; 9 bases agree with TRBD1. Trimming cost V 0 bases and J 2 bases; bases outside gene matches: 1. The CDR3 runs 15 residues. Germline V lookup: CDR1 MNHNY, CDR2 SVGAGI (reference sequence). The CDR3 sequence: CASSYSGQGNYGYTF. CDR3 DNA: TGTGCCAGCAGTTACTCGGGACAGGGAAACTATGGCTACACCTTC.

This rearrangement joins TRBV5-7 to TRBJ1-1; no definite D call. TRBV5-7 is marked as an open reading frame, function uncertain. This CDR3 has 10 amino acids. V gave up 6 bases and J gave up 11 bases, with 11 bases separating them. CDR3 sequence (DNA): TGTGCCAGCATGCGGCTAGTCGCTTTCTTT. Amino acids: CASMRLVAFF.

CDR3 bases: TGTGCTAGTAAATGGGGGGCGCTCCAAGATACGCAGTATTTT. Translation gives CASKWGALQDTQYF. The chain uses TRBV12-5 and TRBJ2-3; the D call may be TRBD1 or TRBD2 (6 bases each). Germline loops: CDR1 LGHNT, CDR2 FRNRAP. The length of the CDR3 is 14 residues. Trimming shortened V by 8 bases and J by 5 bases, and 17 bases separated the two germline ends.

There are many counts of this clonotype. DNA for the CDR3: TGTGCCAGCTCACCATTGGTACAGGTAACGGTCTACGAGCAGTACTTC. Residues: CASSPLVQVTVYEQYF. This chain joins TRBV18 and TRBJ2-7; perhaps TRBD1 as D (5 bases). Germline CDR1 is KGHSH and CDR2 is LQKENI. V was cut by 2 bases and J by 3 bases, with 17 bases left in between. The CDR3 length is 16 residues.

In its sample, this clonotype was seen many times. The V and J genes are TRBV12-3 or TRBV12-4 and TRBJ2-2, with D perhaps TRBD1 (6 bases). This CDR3 comprises 15 residues. V lost 5 bases, J lost 3 bases, and 13 bases lay in between. The CDR3 coding sequence is TGTGCCAGCAGTCAAAGGCAGGGGCACACCGGGGAGCTGTTTTTT. It specifies CASSQRQGHTGELFF.

This clonotype has at least ten counts. CDR3 sequence (DNA): TGTGCCTGGAGCCAACGGGGCGGGAACACTGAAGCTTTCTTT. Its translation is CAWSQRGGNTEAFF. The rearrangement joins TRBV30 to TRBJ1-1; maybe TRBD1 (5 bases). There are 14 residues in the CDR3. Trimming removed 3 bases from V and 1 base from J, with 12 bases in between. Germline values: CDR1 GTSNPN, CDR2 SVGIG (reference sequence).

This chain links TRBV5-1 with TRBJ1-1, with 10 nucleotides matching TRBD1. Per germline, CDR1 SGHRS and CDR2 YFSETQ. The V and J ends lost 4 bases and 1 base, in that order; junction bases with no gene match: 4. This CDR3 has 15 residues. The DNA for the CDR3 is TGCGCCAGCAGCACCCGGGACAGGGGGAACACTGAAGCTTTCTTT. Its protein product is CASSTRDRGNTEAFF.

This clonotype has ten or more counts. V and J are TRBV3-1 and TRBJ2-7; the match to TRBD2 covers 10 bases. Per the germline V gene, CDR1 is LGHDT and CDR2 is YNNKEL (reference sequence). The CDR3 runs to 15 residues. Trimming removed 4 bases from V and 4 bases from J; junction bases left unmatched: 7. The CDR3 nucleotides are TGTGCCAGCAGCCTCCTAGCGGGAGAAGCGTACGAGCAGTACTTC. Translated: CASSLLAGEAYEQYF.

There are a few counts of this clonotype. The chain recombines TRBV18 with TRBJ2-5, with unresolved D. Trimming cost V 4 bases and J 5 bases, with 11 bases left between them. The CDR3 covers 13 residues. The germline V gene encodes CDR1 KGHSH and CDR2 LQKENI. The CDR3 coding sequence is TGTGCCAGCTCACGAAGGCCGCGGGAGACCCAGTACTTC. Amino acids: CASSRRPRETQYF. Looking up the rest from reference TRBV18 and TRBJ2-5 gives the full variable domain: NAGVMQNPRHLVRRRGQEARLRCSPMKGHSHVYWYRQLPEEGLKFMVYLQKENIIDESGMPKERFSAEFPKEGPSILRIQQVVRGDSAAYFCASSRRPRETQYFGPGTRLLVL.